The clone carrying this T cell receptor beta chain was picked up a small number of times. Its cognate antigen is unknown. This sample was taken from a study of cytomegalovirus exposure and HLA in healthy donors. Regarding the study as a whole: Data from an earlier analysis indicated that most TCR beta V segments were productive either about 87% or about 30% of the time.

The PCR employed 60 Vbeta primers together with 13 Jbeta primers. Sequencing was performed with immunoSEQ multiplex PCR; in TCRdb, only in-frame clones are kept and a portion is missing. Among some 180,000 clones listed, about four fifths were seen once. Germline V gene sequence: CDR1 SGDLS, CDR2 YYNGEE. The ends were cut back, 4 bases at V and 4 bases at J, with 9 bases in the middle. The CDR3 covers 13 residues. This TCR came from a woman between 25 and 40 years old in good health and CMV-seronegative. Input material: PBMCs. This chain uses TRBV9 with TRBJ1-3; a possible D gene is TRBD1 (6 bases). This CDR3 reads CASSLGQGNTIYF. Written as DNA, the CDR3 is TGTGCCAGCAGCCTTGGACAGGGAAACACCATATATTTT.